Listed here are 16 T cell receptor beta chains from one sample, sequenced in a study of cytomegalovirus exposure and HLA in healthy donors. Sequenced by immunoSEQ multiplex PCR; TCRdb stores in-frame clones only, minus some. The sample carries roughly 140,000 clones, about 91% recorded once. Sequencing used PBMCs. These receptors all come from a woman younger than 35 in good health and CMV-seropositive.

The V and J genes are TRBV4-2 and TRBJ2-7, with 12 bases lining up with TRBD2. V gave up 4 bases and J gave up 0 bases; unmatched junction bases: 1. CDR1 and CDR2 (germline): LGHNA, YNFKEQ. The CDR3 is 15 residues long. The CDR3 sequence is CASSLTSGSSYEQYF. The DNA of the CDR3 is TGTGCCAGCAGCCTGACTAGCGGGAGCTCCTACGAGCAGTACTTC.

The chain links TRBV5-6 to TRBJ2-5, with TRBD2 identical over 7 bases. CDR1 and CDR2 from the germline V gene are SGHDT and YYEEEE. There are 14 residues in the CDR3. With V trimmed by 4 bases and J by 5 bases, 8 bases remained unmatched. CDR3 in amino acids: CASSLATGRETQYF. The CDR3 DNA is TGTGCCAGCAGCCTTGCAACCGGGAGGGAGACCCAGTACTTC. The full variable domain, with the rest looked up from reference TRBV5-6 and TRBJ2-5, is DAGVTQSPTHLIKTRGQQVTLRCSPKSGHDTVSWYQQALGQGPQFIFQYYEEEERQRGNFPDRFSGHQFPNYSSELNVNALLLGDSALYLCASSLATGRETQYFGPGTRLLVL.

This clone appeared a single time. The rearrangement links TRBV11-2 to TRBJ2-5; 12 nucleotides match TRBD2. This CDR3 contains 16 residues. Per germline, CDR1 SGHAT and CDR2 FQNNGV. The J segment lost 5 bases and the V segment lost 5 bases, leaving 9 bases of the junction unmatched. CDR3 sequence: CASSPRLAGDRETQYF. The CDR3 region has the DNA TGTGCCAGCAGCCCCAGACTAGCGGGGGATCGGGAGACCCAGTACTTC.

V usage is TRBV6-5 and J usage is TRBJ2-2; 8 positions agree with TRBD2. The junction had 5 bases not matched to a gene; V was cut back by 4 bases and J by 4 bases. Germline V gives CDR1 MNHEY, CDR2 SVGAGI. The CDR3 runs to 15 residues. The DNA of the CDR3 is TGTGCCAGCAGTTCCGGACTAGCAAGCACCGGGGAGCTGTTTTTT. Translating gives CASSSGLASTGELFF.

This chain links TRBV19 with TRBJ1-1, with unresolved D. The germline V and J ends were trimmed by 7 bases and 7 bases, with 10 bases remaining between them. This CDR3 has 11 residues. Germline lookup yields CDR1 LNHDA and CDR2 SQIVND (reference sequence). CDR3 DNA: TGTGCCAGTACCGGGGATTTTGAAGCTTTCTTT. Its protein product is CASTGDFEAFF.

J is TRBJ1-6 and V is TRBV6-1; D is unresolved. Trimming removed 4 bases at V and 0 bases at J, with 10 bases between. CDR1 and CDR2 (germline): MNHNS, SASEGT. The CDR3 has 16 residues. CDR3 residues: CASSVQRSSYNSPLHF. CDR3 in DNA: TGTGCCAGCAGTGTTCAGAGGAGCTCCTATAATTCACCCCTCCACTTT.

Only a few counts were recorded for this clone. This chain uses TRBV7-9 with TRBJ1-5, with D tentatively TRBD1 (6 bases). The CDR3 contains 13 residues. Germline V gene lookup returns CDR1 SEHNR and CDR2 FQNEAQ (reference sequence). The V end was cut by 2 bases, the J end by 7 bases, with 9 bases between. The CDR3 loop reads CASSLPGVQPQHF. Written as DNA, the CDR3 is TGTGCCAGCAGCTTACCAGGGGTGCAGCCCCAGCATTTT.

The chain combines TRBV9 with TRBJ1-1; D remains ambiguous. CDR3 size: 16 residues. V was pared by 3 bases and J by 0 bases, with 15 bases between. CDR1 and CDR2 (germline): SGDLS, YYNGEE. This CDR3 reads CASSAGLGEMNTEAFF. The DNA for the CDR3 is TGTGCCAGCAGCGCCGGGCTCGGGGAGATGAACACTGAAGCTTTCTTT.

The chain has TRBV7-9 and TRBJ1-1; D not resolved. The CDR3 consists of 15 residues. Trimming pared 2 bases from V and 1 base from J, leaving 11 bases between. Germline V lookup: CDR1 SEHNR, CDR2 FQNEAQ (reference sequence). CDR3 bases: TGTGCCAGCAGCTTATTAGAATCTGGGAACACTGAAGCTTTCTTT. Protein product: CASSLLESGNTEAFF.

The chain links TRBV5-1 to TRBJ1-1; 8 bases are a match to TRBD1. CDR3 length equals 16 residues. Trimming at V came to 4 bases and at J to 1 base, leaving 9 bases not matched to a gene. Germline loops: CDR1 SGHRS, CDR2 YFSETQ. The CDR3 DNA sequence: TGCGCCAGCAGCCTGGGGTCCGGGACAGGGAACACTGAAGCTTTCTTT. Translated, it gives CASSLGSGTGNTEAFF.

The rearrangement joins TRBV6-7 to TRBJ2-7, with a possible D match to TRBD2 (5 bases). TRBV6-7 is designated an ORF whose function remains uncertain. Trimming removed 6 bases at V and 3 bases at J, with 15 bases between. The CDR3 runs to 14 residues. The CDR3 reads CASSHGKTVYEQYF. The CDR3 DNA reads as TGTGCCAGCAGCCACGGGAAGACCGTCTACGAGCAGTACTTC.

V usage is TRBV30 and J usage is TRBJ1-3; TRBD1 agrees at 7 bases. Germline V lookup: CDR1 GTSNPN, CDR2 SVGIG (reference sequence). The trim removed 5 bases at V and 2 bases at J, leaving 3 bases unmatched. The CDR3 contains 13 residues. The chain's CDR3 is CAWSTGAGNTIYF. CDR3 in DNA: TGTGCCTGGTCTACAGGGGCTGGAAACACCATATATTTT. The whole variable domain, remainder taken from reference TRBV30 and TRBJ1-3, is SQTIHQWPATLVQPVGSPLSLECTVEGTSNPNLYWYRQAAGRGLQLLFYSVGIGQISSEVPQNLSASRPQDRQFILSSKKLLLSDSGFYLCAWSTGAGNTIYFGEGSWLTVV.

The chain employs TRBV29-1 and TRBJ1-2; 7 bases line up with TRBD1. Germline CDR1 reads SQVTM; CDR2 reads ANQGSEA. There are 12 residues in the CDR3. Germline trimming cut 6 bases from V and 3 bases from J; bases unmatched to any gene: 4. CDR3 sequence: CSVTGTDYGYTF. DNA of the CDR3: TGCAGCGTGACAGGGACAGACTATGGCTACACCTTC.

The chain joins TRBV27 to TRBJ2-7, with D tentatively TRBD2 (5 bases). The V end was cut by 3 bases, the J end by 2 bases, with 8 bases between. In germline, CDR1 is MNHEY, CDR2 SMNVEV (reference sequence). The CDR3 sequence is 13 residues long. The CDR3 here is CASSFSGTYEQYF. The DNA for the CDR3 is TGTGCCAGCAGTTTCAGCGGCACCTACGAGCAGTACTTC.

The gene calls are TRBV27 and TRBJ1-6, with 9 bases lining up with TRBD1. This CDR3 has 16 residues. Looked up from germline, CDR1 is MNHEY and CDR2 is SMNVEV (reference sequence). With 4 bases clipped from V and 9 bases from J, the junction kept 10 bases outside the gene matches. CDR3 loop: CASSSRSGQGTSPLHF. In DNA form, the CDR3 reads TGTGCCAGCAGTTCCCGATCGGGACAGGGAACTTCACCCCTCCACTTT.

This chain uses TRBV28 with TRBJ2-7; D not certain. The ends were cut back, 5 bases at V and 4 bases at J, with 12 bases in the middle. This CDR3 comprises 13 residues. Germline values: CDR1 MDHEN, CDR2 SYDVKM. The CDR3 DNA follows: TGTGCCAGCAGTCCGCCGGGTTGGTACGAGCAGTACTTC. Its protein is CASSPPGWYEQYF.